One sample yielded the 5 T cell receptor beta chains listed below, sequenced in a study of siplizumab effects on memory and regulatory T cells. TCRdb's copy holds only in-frame clones and misses some; the assay was immunoSEQ multiplex PCR. Altogether approximately 92,000 clones are present, about 94% being singletons, with the ten largest covering around 1.5%. Sequences were obtained from non-Treg CD4+ T cells sorted from blood. The source is a human donor in good health.

This rearrangement joins TRBV4-1 to TRBJ1-5; D remains unclear. There are 13 residues in the CDR3. CDR1 is MGHRA and CDR2 is YSYEKL in the germline V gene. The ends were cut back, 0 bases at V and 6 bases at J, with 6 bases in the middle. CDR3 in amino acids: CASSQEPGQPQHF. The CDR3 nucleotides are TGCGCCAGCAGCCAAGAACCCGGTCAGCCCCAGCATTTT.

V gene TRBV7-2 combines with J gene TRBJ2-2; 10 bases line up with TRBD2. V lost 5 bases and J lost 4; bases outside the gene matches: 16. Germline-derived CDR1 and CDR2 are SGHTA and FQGNSA. This CDR3 has 19 residues. In DNA form, the CDR3 reads TGTGCCAGCAGCCCGGGACTAGCGAGGCGCTACTTTGGCACCGGGGAGCTGTTTTTT. This sequence encodes CASSPGLARRYFGTGELFF.

About this clone itself: At the DNA level, this CDR3 is encoded by other sequences in the same sample as well. The chain carries TRBV5-5 and TRBJ2-2; tentative D call: TRBD1 (6 bases). CDR3 length equals 14 residues. V lost 2 bases to trimming and J lost 5 bases, with 10 bases between them. CDR1 is SGHKS and CDR2 is YYEKEE in the germline V gene (reference sequence). CDR3 loop: CASSFIGGTGELFF. As DNA, the CDR3 is TGTGCCAGCAGCTTTATAGGGGGAACCGGGGAGCTGTTTTTT. Full variable domain (rest looked up from reference TRBV5-5 and TRBJ2-2): DAGVTQSPTHLIKTRGQQVTLRCSPISGHKSVSWYQQVLGQGPQFIFQYYEKEERGRGNFPDRFSARQFPNYSSELNVNALLLGDSALYLCASSFIGGTGELFFGEGSRLTVL.

V is TRBV2 and J is TRBJ2-2; a weak D match, TRBD2 (6 bases). The CDR3 runs 14 residues. Germline V lookup: CDR1 SNHLY, CDR2 FYNNEI. V lost 7 bases, J lost 6 bases, and 15 bases lay in between. The CDR3 sequence: CASIRNGRAGELFF. The CDR3 bases are TGTGCCAGCATCCGAAACGGGAGAGCCGGGGAGCTGTTTTTT.

The chain links TRBV7-8 to TRBJ2-5, with a tentative D call TRBD1 (5 bases). V gave up 9 bases and J gave up 4 bases, with 24 bases separating them. The CDR3 covers 16 residues. Germline V CDR1 and CDR2: SGHVS, FQNEAQ. This CDR3 is CASTYRRPKRLETQYF. CDR3 nucleotides: TGTGCCAGTACTTACAGGCGACCCAAAAGGTTAGAGACCCAGTACTTC.